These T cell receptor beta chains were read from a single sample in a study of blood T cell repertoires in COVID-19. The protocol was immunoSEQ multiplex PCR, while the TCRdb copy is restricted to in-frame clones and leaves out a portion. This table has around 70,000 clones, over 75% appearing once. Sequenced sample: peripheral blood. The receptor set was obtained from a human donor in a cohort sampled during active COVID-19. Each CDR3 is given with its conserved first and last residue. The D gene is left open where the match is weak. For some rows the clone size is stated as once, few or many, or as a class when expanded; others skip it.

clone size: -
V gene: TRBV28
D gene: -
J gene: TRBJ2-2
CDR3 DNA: TGTGTGCGCGCGAACGGGGAGCTGTTTTTT
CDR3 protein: CVRANGELFF

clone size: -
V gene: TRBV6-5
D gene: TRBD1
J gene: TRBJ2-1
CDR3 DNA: TGTGCCAGCAGTTTGACAGGGGACTCCTACAATGAGCAGTTCTTC
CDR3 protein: CASSLTGDSYNEQFF

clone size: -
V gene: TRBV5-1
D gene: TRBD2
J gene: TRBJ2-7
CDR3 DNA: TGCGCCAGCAGCTATGGGGCGGGAGTCAAGTTTAACTCCTACGAGCAGTACTTC
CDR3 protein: CASSYGAGVKFNSYEQYF

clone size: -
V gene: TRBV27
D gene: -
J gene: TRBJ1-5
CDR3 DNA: TGTGCCAGCAGTCTAGCGGGGGGGCGCGGCAATCAGCCCCAGCATTTT
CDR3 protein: CASSLAGGRGNQPQHF

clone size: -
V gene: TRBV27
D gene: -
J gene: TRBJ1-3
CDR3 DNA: TGTGCCAGCAGTCCCCGTGTAGGGGCAAATGGAAACACCATATATTTT
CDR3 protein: CASSPRVGANGNTIYF

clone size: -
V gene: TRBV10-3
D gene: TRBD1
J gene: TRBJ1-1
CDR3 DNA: TGTGCCATCAGTGACTGGGACAGGTCCCGAACTGAAGCTTTCTTT
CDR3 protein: CAISDWDRSRTEAFF

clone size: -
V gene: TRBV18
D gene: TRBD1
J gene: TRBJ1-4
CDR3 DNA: TGTGCCAGCTCACCAAGGGGGAGGACAGGGGGAGAAAAACTGTTTTTT
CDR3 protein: CASSPRGRTGGEKLFF

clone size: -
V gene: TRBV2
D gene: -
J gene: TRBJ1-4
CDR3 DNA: TGTGCCAGCAGTTCCGACAGAGCCGGAGAAAAACTGTTTTTT
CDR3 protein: CASSSDRAGEKLFF

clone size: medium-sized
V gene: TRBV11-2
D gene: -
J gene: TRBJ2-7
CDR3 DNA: TGTGCCAGCAGCTTAGAACAGGGCTACGAGCAGTACTTC
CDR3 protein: CASSLEQGYEQYF

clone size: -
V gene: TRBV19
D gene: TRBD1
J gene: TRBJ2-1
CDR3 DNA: TGTGCCAGTAGTTTCGGACAGGGCCCCTACAATGAGCAGTTCTTC
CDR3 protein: CASSFGQGPYNEQFF

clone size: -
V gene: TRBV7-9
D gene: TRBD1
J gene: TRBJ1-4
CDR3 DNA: TGTGCCAGCAGCTTATCGACAGGGGGATTTGAAAAACTGTTTTTT
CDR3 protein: CASSLSTGGFEKLFF

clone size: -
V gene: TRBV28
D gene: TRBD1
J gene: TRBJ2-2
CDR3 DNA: TGTGCCAGCAGTTTCCTCGGGACAGCGAACACCGGGGAGCTGTTTTTT
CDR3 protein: CASSFLGTANTGELFF

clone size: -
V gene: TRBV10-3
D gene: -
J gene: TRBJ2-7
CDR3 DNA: TGTGCCATCAGCGGACGGGGGAGCTCCTACGAGCAGTACTTC
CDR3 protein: CAISGRGSSYEQYF

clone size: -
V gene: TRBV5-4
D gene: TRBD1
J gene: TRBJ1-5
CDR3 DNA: TGTGCCAGCAGCTCGGACAGGGATCAGCCCCAGCATTTT
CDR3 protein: CASSSDRDQPQHF

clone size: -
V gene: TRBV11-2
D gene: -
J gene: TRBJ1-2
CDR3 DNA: TGTGCCAGCAGCTCCGCCGCAGGGTATGGCTACACCTTC
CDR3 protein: CASSSAAGYGYTF

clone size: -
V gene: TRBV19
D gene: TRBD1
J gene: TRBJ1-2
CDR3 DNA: TGTGCCAGTAGTGACAGGGGAGGCTACACCTTC
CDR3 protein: CASSDRGGYTF

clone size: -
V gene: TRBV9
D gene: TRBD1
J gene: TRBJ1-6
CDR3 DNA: TGTGCCAGCAGCGTAACAGGGGATAATTCACCCCTCCACTTT
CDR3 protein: CASSVTGDNSPLHF

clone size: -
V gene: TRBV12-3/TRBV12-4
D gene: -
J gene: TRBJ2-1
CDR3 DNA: TGTGCCAGCTCCAATACTCAGGGTAGTGAGCAGTTCTTC
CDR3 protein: CASSNTQGSEQFF

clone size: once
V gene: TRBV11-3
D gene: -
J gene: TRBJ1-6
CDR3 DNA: TGTGCCAGCAGCTTAGCTCCCCCGATGACAGCCTATAATTCACCCCTCCACTTT
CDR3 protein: CASSLAPPMTAYNSPLHF

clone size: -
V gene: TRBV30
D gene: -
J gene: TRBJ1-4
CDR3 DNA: TGTGCCTGGGGGGGAAGATACAGGACAACTAATGAAAAACTGTTTTTT
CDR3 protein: CAWGGRYRTTNEKLFF

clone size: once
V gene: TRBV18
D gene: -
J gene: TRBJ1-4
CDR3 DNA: TGTGCCAGCTCACCTGGACAGCCTAATGAAAAACTGTTTTTT
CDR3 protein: CASSPGQPNEKLFF

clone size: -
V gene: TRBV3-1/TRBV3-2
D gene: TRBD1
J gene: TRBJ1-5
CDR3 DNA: TGTGCCAGCAGCCTTTTTCCCGGGACAGGAGCCAATCAGCCCCAGCATTTT
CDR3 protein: CASSLFPGTGANQPQHF

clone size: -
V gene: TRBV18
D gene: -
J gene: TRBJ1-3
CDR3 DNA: TGTGCCAGCTCACCAGGCAGGGGCACTGGAAACACCATATATTTT
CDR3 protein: CASSPGRGTGNTIYF

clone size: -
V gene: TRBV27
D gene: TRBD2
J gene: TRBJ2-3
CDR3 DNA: TGTGCCGCGACTAGCGGGACCACAGATACGCAGTATTTT
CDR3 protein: CAATSGTTDTQYF

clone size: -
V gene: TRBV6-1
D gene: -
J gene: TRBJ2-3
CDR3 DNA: TGTGCCAGCAGTGAAGTTTCGGGGAGAATGGCAGATACGCAGTATTTT
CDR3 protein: CASSEVSGRMADTQYF

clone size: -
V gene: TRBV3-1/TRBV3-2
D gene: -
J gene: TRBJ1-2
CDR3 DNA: TGTGCCAGCAGCCCCCCGGGTTTAGGCGGCTACACCTTC
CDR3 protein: CASSPPGLGGYTF

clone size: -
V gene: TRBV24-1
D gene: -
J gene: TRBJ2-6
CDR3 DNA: TGTGCCACCAGTTCCAGTCCCTCTGGGGCCAACGTCCTGACTTTC
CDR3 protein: CATSSSPSGANVLTF

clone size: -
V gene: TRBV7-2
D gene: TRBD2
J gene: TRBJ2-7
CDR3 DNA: TGTGCCAGCAGTCCCGGGACTAGCGGGAGGACTTACGAGCAGTACTTC
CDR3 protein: CASSPGTSGRTYEQYF

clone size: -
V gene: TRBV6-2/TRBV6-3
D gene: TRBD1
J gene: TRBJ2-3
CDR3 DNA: TGTGCCAGCAGTCCGACCCCAGGACAGGGCACAGATACGCAGTATTTT
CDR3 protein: CASSPTPGQGTDTQYF

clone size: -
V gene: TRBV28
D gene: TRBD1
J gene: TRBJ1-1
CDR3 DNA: TGTGCCAGCAGTTTATATCGACAGGGGAGGAACACTGAAGCTTTCTTT
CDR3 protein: CASSLYRQGRNTEAFF

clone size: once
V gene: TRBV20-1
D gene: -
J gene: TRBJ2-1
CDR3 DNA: TGCAGTGGGGAGAACCACAATGAGCAGTTCTTC
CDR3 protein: CSGENHNEQFF

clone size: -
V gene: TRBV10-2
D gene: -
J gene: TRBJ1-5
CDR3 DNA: TGCGCCAGCAGTGAAAACAGGGCGAGGGATCAGCCCCAGCATTTT
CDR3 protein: CASSENRARDQPQHF

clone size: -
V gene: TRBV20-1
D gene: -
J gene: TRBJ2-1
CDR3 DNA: TGCAGTGCTAACCCGACACGGCAGTTCTTC
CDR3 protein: CSANPTRQFF

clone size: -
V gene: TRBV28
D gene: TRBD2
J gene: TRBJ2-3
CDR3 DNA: TGTGCCAGCTCCTGGGGCCTAGCGGGACGAGATACGCAGTATTTT
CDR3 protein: CASSWGLAGRDTQYF

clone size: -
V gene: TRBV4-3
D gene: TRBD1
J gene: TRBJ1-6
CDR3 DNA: TGCGCCAGCAGCCAGGGGACAGCAATTAATTCACCCCTCCACTTT
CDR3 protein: CASSQGTAINSPLHF

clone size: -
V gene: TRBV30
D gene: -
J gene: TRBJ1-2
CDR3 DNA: TGTGCCTGGAGCGTGCAGGGCGCAGGAGGCTACACCTTC
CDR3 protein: CAWSVQGAGGYTF

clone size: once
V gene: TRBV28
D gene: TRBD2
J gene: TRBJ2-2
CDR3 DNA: TGTGCCAGCAGTACCCTACTAGCGGGAGAGTCGAACACCGGGGAGCTGTTTTTT
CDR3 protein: CASSTLLAGESNTGELFF

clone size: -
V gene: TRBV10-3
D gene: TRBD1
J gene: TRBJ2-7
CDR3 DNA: TGTGCCATCAGTGGAACAGGGGTATCCCCCTACGAGCAGTACTTC
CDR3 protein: CAISGTGVSPYEQYF

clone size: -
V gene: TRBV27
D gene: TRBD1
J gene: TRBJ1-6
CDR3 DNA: TGTGCCAGCAGCCCTTCGGACAGGGATAATTCACCCCTCCACTTT
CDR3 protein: CASSPSDRDNSPLHF

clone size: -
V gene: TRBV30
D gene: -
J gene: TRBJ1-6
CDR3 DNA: TGTGCCTGGACACAAACACAACAAACACCCCTCCACTTT
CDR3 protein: CAWTQTQQTPLHF

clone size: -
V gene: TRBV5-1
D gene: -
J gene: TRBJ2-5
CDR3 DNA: TGCGCCAGCAGCTCCGACAGCCGAGAGACCCAGTACTTC
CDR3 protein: CASSSDSRETQYF

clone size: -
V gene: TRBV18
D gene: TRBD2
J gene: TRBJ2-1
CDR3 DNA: TGTGCCAGCTCACCGGGACTAGCCAGCCAGCAGTTCTTC
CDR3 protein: CASSPGLASQQFF

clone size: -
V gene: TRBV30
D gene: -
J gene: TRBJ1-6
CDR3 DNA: TGTGCCTGGAGTGTACGGTGGGCAGGGGATAATTCACCCCTCCACTTT
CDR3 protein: CAWSVRWAGDNSPLHF

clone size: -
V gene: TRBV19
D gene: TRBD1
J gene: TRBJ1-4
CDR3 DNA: TGTGCCAGTAGTCCTTGGACAGGGGGGAATGAAAAACTGTTTTTT
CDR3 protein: CASSPWTGGNEKLFF

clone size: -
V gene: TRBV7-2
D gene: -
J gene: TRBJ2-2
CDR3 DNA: TGTGCCAGCAGCCTCTACTCGGACAAGAACACCGGGGAGCTGTTTTTT
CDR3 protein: CASSLYSDKNTGELFF

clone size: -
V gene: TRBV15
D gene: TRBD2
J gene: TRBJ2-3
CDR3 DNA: TGTGCCACCAGCAGAGATCTAACTAGCGGCACAGATACGCAGTATTTT
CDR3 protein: CATSRDLTSGTDTQYF

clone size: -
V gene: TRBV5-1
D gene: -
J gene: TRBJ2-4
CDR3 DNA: TGCGCCAGCAGCCCCGCTCGGGAAAACATTCAGTACTTC
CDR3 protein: CASSPARENIQYF

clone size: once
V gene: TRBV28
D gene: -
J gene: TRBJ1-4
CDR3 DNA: TGTGCCAGCAGTTTATACAGGGAAAAACTGTTTTTT
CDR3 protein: CASSLYREKLFF

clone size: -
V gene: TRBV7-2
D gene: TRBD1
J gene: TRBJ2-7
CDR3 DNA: TGTGCCAGCAGCCCGTTACAGGGGGCCCGCGAGCAGTACTTC
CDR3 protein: CASSPLQGAREQYF

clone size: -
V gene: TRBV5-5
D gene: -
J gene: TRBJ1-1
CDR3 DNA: TGTGCCAGCAGCTTGGGTCCCGAAAGGGGCACTGAAGCTTTCTTT
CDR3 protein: CASSLGPERGTEAFF

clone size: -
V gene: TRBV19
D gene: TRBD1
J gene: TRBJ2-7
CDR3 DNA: TGTGCCAGTAGTATAGATTTCGGGACAGCAAGGAACGAGCAGTACTTC
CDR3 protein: CASSIDFGTARNEQYF

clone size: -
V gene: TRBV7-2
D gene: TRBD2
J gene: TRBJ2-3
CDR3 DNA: TGTGCCAGCAGCCCTGGAGGGAGGGGCAGGGCGGCAGATACGCAGTATTTT
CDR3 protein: CASSPGGRGRAADTQYF